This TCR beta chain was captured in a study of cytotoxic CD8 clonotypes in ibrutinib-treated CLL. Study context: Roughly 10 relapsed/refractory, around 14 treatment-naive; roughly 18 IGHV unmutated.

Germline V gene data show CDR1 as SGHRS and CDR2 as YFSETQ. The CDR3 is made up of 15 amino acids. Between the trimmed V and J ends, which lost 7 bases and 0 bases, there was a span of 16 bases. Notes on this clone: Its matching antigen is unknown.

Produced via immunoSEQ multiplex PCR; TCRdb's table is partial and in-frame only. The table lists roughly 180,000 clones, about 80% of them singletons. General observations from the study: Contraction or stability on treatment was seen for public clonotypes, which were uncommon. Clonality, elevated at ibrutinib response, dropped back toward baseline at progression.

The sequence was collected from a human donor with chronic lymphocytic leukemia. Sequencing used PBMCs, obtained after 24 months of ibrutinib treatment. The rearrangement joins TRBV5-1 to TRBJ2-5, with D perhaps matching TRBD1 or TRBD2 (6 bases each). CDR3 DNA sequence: TGCGCCAGCCGATGGGGGGCGGGGCACCAAGAGACCCAGTACTTC. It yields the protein CASRWGAGHQETQYF.